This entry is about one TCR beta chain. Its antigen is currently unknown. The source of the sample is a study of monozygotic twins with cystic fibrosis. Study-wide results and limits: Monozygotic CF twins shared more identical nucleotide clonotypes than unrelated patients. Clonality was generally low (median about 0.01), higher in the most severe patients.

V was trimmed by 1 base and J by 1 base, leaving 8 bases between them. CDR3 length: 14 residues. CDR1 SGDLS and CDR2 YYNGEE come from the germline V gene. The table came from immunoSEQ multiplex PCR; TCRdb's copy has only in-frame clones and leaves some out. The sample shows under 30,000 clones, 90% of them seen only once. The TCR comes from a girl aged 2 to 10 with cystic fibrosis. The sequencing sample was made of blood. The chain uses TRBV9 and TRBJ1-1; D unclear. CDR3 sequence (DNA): TGTGCCAGCAGCGTAAATCCGGGGAACACTGAAGCTTTCTTT. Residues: CASSVNPGNTEAFF.